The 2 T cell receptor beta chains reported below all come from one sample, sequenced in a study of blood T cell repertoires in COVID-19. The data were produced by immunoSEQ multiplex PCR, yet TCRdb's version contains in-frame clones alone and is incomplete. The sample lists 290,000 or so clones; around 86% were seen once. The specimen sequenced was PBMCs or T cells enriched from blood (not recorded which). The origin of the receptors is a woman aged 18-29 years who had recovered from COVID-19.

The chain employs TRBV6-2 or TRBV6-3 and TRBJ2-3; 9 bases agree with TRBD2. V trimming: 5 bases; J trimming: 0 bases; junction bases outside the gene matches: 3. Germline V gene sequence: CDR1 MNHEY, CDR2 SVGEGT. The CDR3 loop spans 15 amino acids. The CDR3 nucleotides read TGTGCCAGCAGTGGACTAGCGTTGAGCACAGATACGCAGTATTTT. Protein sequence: CASSGLALSTDTQYF.

This chain's CDR3 is CAIRASGDQETQYF. The CDR3 nucleotides are TGTGCCATCAGGGCTAGCGGGGATCAAGAGACCCAGTACTTC. The chain carries TRBV10-3 and TRBJ2-5; 9 bases align to TRBD2. V shed 6 bases, J shed 2 bases, and the junction held 4 bases outside the gene matches. CDR1 is ENHRY, CDR2 SYGVKD, per germline. The CDR3 sequence is 14 residues long.